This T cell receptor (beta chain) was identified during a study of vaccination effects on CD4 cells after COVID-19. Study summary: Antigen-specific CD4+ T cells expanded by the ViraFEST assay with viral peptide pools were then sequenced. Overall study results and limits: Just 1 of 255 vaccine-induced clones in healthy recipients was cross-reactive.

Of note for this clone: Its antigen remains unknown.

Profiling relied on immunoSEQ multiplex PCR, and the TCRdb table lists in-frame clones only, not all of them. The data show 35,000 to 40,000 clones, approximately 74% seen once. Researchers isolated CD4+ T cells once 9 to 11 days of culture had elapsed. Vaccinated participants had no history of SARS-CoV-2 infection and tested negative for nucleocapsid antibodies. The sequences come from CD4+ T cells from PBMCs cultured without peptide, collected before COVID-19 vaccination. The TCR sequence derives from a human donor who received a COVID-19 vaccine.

The CDR3 bases are TGTGCCAGCAAGGAGGGGAGGGGGAACTATGGCTACACCTTC. The encoded protein is CASKEGRGNYGYTF. The V call is TRBV6-5, the J call TRBJ1-2; possibly TRBD1 for D (6 bases). This CDR3 is built from 14 residues. Trimming took 7 bases from V and 2 from J, leaving 14 bases between them. Per the germline V gene, CDR1 is MNHEY and CDR2 is SVGAGI.